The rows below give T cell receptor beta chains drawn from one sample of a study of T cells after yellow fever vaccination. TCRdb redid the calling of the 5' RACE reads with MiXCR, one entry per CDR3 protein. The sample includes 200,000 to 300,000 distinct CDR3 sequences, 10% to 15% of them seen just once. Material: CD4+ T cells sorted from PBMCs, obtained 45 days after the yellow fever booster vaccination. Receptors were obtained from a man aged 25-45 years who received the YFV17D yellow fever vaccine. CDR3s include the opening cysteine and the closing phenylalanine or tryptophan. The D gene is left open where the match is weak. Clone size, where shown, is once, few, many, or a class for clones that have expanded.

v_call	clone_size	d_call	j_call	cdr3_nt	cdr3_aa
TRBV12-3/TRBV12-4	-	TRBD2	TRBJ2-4	TGTGCCAGCAGGGGACTAGCGGGAGCCAAAAACATTCAGTACTTC	CASRGLAGAKNIQYF
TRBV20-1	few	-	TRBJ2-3	TGCAGTGCTAGGGTTCCAGGGGTGCCAGATACGCAGTATTTT	CSARVPGVPDTQYF
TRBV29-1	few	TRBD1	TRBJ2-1	TGCAGCGTTGTAAGGGACAGGGTAAATGAGCAGTTCTTC	CSVVRDRVNEQFF
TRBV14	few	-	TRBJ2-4	TGTGCCAGCAGCCGGACGTCGCCGGGATATGGGCAAAACATTCAGTACTTC	CASSRTSPGYGQNIQYF
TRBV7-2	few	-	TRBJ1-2	TGTGCCAGCAGCTCCATTCCCCCTATTGGACGGATCTATGGCTACACCTTC	CASSSIPPIGRIYGYTF
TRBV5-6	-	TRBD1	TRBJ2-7	TGTGCCAGCAGCTCCAGACCCGGGACAGGGATGTACGAGCAGTACTTC	CASSSRPGTGMYEQYF
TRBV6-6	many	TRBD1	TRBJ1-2	TGTGCCAGCACCCGGACAGGGGTCGGCTACACCTTC	CASTRTGVGYTF
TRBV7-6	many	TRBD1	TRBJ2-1	TGTGCCAGCAGCTTAACAGGGGTAAGGGAGCAGTTCTTC	CASSLTGVREQFF
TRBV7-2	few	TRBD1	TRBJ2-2	TGTGCCAGCAGCTTAGCAGGGGGCCATAACACCGGGGAGCTGTTTTTT	CASSLAGGHNTGELFF
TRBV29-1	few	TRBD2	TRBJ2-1	TGCAGCGTCGATGGGACTAGCGGGTTTGGGAGCAATGAGCAGTTCTTC	CSVDGTSGFGSNEQFF
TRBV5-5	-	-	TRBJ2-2	TGTGCCAGCAGCTTACAGGGGAACACCGGGGAGCTGTTTTTT	CASSLQGNTGELFF
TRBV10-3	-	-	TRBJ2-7	TGTGCCATCAGTGAACGGTACGAGCAGTACTTC	CAISERYEQYF
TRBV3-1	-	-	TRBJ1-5	TGTGCCAGCAGCCGCGACCCGCGATCTCAGCCCCAGCATTTT	CASSRDPRSQPQHF
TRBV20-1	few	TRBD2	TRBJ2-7	TGCAGTGCTAGAGATGTGGTGGGAGGGAACGAGCAGTACTTC	CSARDVVGGNEQYF
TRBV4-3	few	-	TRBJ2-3	TGCGCCAGCAGCCAAGATCGCCGCACAGATACGCAGTATTTT	CASSQDRRTDTQYF
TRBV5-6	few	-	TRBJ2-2	TGTGCCAGCAGCGTATGGGCCCCCTCGGGGGAGCTGTTTTTT	CASSVWAPSGELFF
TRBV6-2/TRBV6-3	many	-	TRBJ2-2	TGTGCCAGCAGCTTATCGGATACCGGGGAGCTGTTTTTT	CASSLSDTGELFF
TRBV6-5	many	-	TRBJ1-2	TGTGCCAGCAGTTTTTCACCAAGCAATAACTATGGCTACACCTTC	CASSFSPSNNYGYTF
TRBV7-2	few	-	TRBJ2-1	TGTGCCAGCAGCTTACAGATATCCTACAATGAGCAGTTCTTC	CASSLQISYNEQFF
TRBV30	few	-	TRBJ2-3	TGTGCCTGGGAACACGGTAGGGGCACAGATACGCAGTATTTT	CAWEHGRGTDTQYF
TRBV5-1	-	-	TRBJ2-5	TGCGCCAGCCGGTCTCAAGAGACCCAGTACTTC	CASRSQETQYF
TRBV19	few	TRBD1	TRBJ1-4	TGTGCCAGTAGTAAGGTCGAAGGGACAGGGGGTGAAAAACTGTTTTTT	CASSKVEGTGGEKLFF
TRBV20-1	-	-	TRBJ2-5	TGCAGTGCTCCGACGGGAGCAGAGACCCAGTACTTC	CSAPTGAETQYF
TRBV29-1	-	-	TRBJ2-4	TGCAGCGTTGAGCCCCCCAACTTAGCCAAAAACATTCAGTACTTC	CSVEPPNLAKNIQYF
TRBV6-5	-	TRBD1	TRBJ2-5	TGTGCCAGCAGTTACTCCCTAGGGGGCCTGCTCCAAGAGACCCAGTACTTC	CASSYSLGGLLQETQYF
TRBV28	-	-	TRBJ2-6	TGTGCCAGCAGTTCAGTACCGGGACGGAGCTCTGGGGCCAACGTCCTGACTTTC	CASSSVPGRSSGANVLTF
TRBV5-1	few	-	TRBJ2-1	TGCGCCAGCAGCTTGGAAAGCGGGCTGTACAATGAGCAGTTCTTC	CASSLESGLYNEQFF
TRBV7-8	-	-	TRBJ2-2	TGTGCCAGCAGCTTAGCCGATCGGGCCGTCCCCGGGGAGCTGTTTTTT	CASSLADRAVPGELFF
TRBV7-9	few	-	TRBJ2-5	TGTGCCAGCGTGGGGGCCGTGGGAGAGACCCAGTACTTC	CASVGAVGETQYF
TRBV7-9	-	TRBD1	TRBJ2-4	TGTGCCAGCAGCTCGCCGGGACAGGGGGACATTCAGTACTTC	CASSSPGQGDIQYF
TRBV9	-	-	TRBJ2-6	TGTGCCAGCACCTCCGGGTTGGGGGCCAACGTCCTGACTTTC	CASTSGLGANVLTF
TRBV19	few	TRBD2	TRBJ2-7	TGTGCCACCAGTGGCCTGACAGCGGGAGGTTTAGAGCAGTACTTC	CATSGLTAGGLEQYF
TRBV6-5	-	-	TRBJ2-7	TGTGCCAGCAGTTACCCCGGCGGGGACGAGCAGTACTTC	CASSYPGGDEQYF
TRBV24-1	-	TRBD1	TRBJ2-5	TGTGCCACCCCGCACGGGACAGGCGAAGAGACCCAGTACTTC	CATPHGTGEETQYF
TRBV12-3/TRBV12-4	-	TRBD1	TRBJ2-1	TGTGCCAGCAGTGCAGGGACAGCGATTTACAATGAGCAGTTCTTC	CASSAGTAIYNEQFF
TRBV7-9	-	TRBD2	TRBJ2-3	TGTGCCAGCAGCACCGGACTAGCGGGAGTCGCAGATACGCAGTATTTT	CASSTGLAGVADTQYF
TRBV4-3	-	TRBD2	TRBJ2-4	TGCGCCAGCAGCCAAGATAGAGCTAGCGGGGGACTAAACATTCAGTACTTC	CASSQDRASGGLNIQYF
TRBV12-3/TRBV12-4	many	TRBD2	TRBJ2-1	TGTGCCAGCAGTGGGAGGGAATCCTACAATGAGCAGTTCTTC	CASSGRESYNEQFF
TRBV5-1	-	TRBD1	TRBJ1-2	TGCGCCAGCAGCTATGACAGGGGGCGAGAGGGCTACACCTTC	CASSYDRGREGYTF
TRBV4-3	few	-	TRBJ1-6	TGCGCCAGCAGCCAAGGTCAGGCGGCCGTGGTGCCCCTCCACTTT	CASSQGQAAVVPLHF
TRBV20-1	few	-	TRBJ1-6	TGCAGTGCGAGGGCCCGACATAATTCACCCCTCCACTTT	CSARARHNSPLHF